The 29 T cell receptor beta chains listed next were all sequenced from one sample in a study of T cell clonality in common variable immunodeficiency. Here immunoSEQ multiplex PCR was the method, and the copy in TCRdb shows in-frame clones only, minus some. This sample has fewer than 50,000 clones, each found more than once. The specimen was peripheral blood mononuclear cells. The source of these receptors is a person aged 18-69 years in good health.

This clone was seen repeatedly, ten times or more. The read halts 3 residues ahead of the CDR3 end, with the missing end drawn from the germline J gene. Within the sample, other DNA sequences also encode this same CDR3. V is TRBV19 and J is TRBJ1-1; TRBD1 is a possible D gene (6 bases). The CDR3 is 15 residues long. CDR1 and CDR2 from the germline V gene are LNHDA and SQIVND (reference sequence). V was cut by 4 bases and J by 4 bases, with 16 bases left in between. Here the CDR3 reads CASSTTGTGLTEAFF. The DNA read from the CDR3 is TGTGCCAGTAGTACAACAGGGACGGGCCTCACTGAA.

This clone was counted ten times or more. The observed sequence ends 3 residues before the CDR3 terminus, with the missing tail filled in from the germline J gene. The chain joins TRBV7-9 to TRBJ1-1; possible D gene TRBD1, 6 bases. Trimming cost V 6 bases and J 3 bases, with 11 bases left between them. Germline assignment: CDR1 SEHNR and CDR2 FQNEAQ (reference sequence). The CDR3 totals 13 residues. Partial CDR3 DNA: TGTGCCAGCAGGAACAGGGAGGACACTGAA. It translates to CASRNREDTE. The entire CDR3 is CASRNREDTEAFF.

This clone was counted at least ten times. Read coverage stops 3 residues before the CDR3 terminus; the germline J gene supplies the remainder. The sample carries other DNA sequences with the same CDR3. The chain is built from TRBV18 and TRBJ1-1; 8 nucleotides match TRBD1. CDR1 is KGHSH, CDR2 LQKENI, per germline. The V gene end was trimmed by 3 bases and the J gene end by 0 bases; junction bases not matched to a gene: 6. The CDR3 has 16 residues. The CDR3 spells CASSPPGTGLNTEAFF. CDR3 DNA, as far as it was read: TGTGCCAGCTCACCTCCCGGGACAGGCTTGAACACTGAA.

At least ten counts were recorded for this clone. The sequenced fragment ends 3 residues before the CDR3 boundary, so the rest is inferred from the germline J gene. The chain couples TRBV19 to TRBJ2-7, with D possibly TRBD1 on 6 matching bases. Trimming cost V 3 bases and J 5 bases, with 11 bases left between them. The germline CDR1 and CDR2 sequences are LNHDA and SQIVND (reference sequence). The CDR3 runs 13 residues. CDR3 DNA, as far as it was read: TGTGCCAGTAGTATCCGGGACACACACGAG. It is translated as CASSIRDTHE. From start to end, the CDR3 is CASSIRDTHEQYF.

This clone was recorded at least ten times. The sequenced part of the CDR3 DNA is TGCAGCGGGGGACTAGCGGGTTACGAG. Translation gives CSGGLAGYE. In full, the CDR3 is CSGGLAGYEQYF. V usage is TRBV29-1 and J usage is TRBJ2-7; 12 nucleotides align to TRBD2. The read halts 3 residues ahead of the CDR3 end, with the missing end drawn from the germline J gene. This CDR3 is built from 12 residues. V gave up 7 bases and J gave up 4 bases; unmatched junction bases: 2. The V gene's germline CDR1 is SQVTM and CDR2 ANQGSEA.

This clone showed up many times. The CDR3 goes on 3 residues after the read ends, and that part is filled in from the germline J gene. The chain links TRBV18 to TRBJ1-1; D possibly corresponds to TRBD1 (6 bases). V was cut by 4 bases and J by 0 bases, with 9 bases left in between. This CDR3 region has 14 residues. Germline assignment: CDR1 KGHSH and CDR2 LQKENI. CDR3: CASSRQELNTEAFF. The covered CDR3 bases are TGTGCCAGCTCACGACAGGAGTTGAACACTGAA.

The sample holds many counts of this clone. With the read ending 3 residues before the CDR3 end, the germline J gene is used to fill in that end. The rearrangement uses TRBV10-3 and TRBJ2-3; 7 bases map to TRBD2. CDR3 length: 15 residues. Germline assignment: CDR1 ENHRY and CDR2 SYGVKD. J was trimmed by 4 bases and V by 5 bases; bases with no gene match: 9. Here the CDR3 reads CAISTGSAGADTQYF. The DNA read from the CDR3 is TGTGCCATCAGTACCGGATCCGCGGGAGCAGATACG.

Remarks on this clone: The read falls 3 residues short of the CDR3 end, and the missing part is taken from the germline J gene. This sequence joins TRBV19 and TRBJ2-2, with TRBD1 identical over 8 bases. The V gene's germline CDR1 is LNHDA and CDR2 SQIVND (reference sequence). The junction had 10 bases not matched to a gene; V was cut back by 4 bases and J by 6 bases. CDR3 length: 16 residues. The chain's CDR3 is CASSRNRGKSAGELFF. Incomplete CDR3 DNA: TGTGCCAGTAGTAGAAACAGGGGGAAGAGCGCCGGGGAG.

This clone was recorded at least ten times. Sequencing ends 3 residues short of the CDR3 end; the germline J gene provides the rest. The chain carries TRBV19 and TRBJ1-2; a weak D match, TRBD1 (6 bases). Germline V gene data show CDR1 as LNHDA and CDR2 as SQIVND (reference sequence). The ends were cut back, 1 base at V and 4 bases at J, with 7 bases in the middle. The CDR3 extends over 13 amino acids. The CDR3 protein is CASSIGRGYGYTF. The part of the CDR3 DNA that was read is TGTGCCAGTAGTATAGGCAGGGGCTATGGC.

This clone was counted many times. The read halts 3 residues ahead of the CDR3 end, with the missing end drawn from the germline J gene. The V gene is TRBV7-9, the J gene TRBJ1-2; D is undetermined. Per the germline V gene, CDR1 is SEHNR and CDR2 is FQNEAQ (reference sequence). The CDR3 contains 13 residues. The sequenced part of the CDR3 DNA is TGTGCCAGCAGCTTAGCGGGTAGACTCGGC. Translating gives CASSLAGRLG. The full-length CDR3 reads as CASSLAGRLGYTF.

This clone was seen repeatedly, ten times or more. Read data end 3 residues before the CDR3 end; the end is taken from the germline J gene. The chain couples TRBV5-8 to TRBJ1-3; no clear D gene. Trimming took off 3 bases at V and 0 bases at J, with 10 bases between the two ends. This CDR3 has 15 amino acids. CDR1 and CDR2 from the germline V gene are SGHTS and YDEGEE. CDR3 sequence reads: CASSYPGFSGNTIYF. Incomplete CDR3 DNA: TGTGCCAGCAGCTACCCAGGATTCTCTGGAAACACC.

This clone was seen many times. The DNA read from the CDR3 is TGTGCCAGCAGTCCGGGACAGGGAGGGCCCGGGGAG. Its translation is CASSPGQGGPGE. The full-length CDR3 reads as CASSPGQGGPGELFF. J is TRBJ2-2 and V is TRBV6-4; 9 bases align to TRBD1. The read terminates 3 residues before the CDR3 end, so the remaining end is supplied by the germline J gene. V lost 5 bases, J lost 6 bases, and 7 bases stayed unmatched. CDR1 and CDR2 (germline): MRHNA, SNTAGT. CDR3 length: 15 amino acids.

The table lists this clone with many counts. Sequencing ends 3 residues short of the CDR3 end; the germline J gene provides the rest. The chain links TRBV15 to TRBJ2-5; D ambiguous. CDR1 is LNHNV, CDR2 YYDKDF, per germline (reference sequence). V was clipped by 0 bases and J by 7 bases, with 3 bases between them. This CDR3 is built from 11 residues. Partial CDR3 DNA: TGTGCCACCAGCAGAGAAGGGACC. As protein: CATSREGT. The whole CDR3 region reads CATSREGTQYF. Variable domain in full (rest from reference TRBV15 and TRBJ2-5): DAMVIQNPRYQVTQFGKPVTLSCSQTLNHNVMYWYQQKSSQAPKLLFHYYDKDFNNEADTPDNFQSRRPNTSFCFLDIRSPGLGDTAMYLCATSREGTQYFGPGTRLLVL.

This clone showed up many times. The missing CDR3 end, 3 residues past where the read stops, is filled in from the germline J gene. V is TRBV6-2 or TRBV6-3 and J is TRBJ1-2; 7 nucleotides agree with TRBD1. The germline CDR1 and CDR2 sequences are MNHEY and SVGEGT. CDR3 size: 15 residues. The V segment lost 0 bases and the J segment 7 bases; nucleotides outside the gene matches: 8. The CDR3 spells CASSYSPEGASGYTF. The CDR3 DNA, read in part, is TGTGCCAGCAGTTACTCGCCGGAGGGGGCAAGTGGC.

This clone was seen many times. Read sequence stops 3 residues before the CDR3 end, and the germline J gene provides the missing end. The V gene is TRBV6-1, the J gene TRBJ2-7; D ambiguous. The CDR3 consists of 12 residues. Deletions cut 8 bases from V and 6 bases from J, with 14 bases between. Per germline, CDR1 MNHNS and CDR2 SASEGT. CDR3 in amino acids: CASGVSLREQYF. The DNA read from the CDR3 is TGTGCCAGCGGTGTTAGTCTGCGCGAG.

In its sample, this clone ranks as medium-sized (0.01 to 0.1%). Read sequence stops 3 residues before the CDR3 end, and the germline J gene provides the missing end. The chain recombines TRBV7-3 with TRBJ2-1; 7 bases agree with TRBD2. The J segment lost 4 bases and the V segment lost 1 base, leaving 10 bases of the junction unmatched. There are 17 residues in the CDR3. Per the germline V gene, CDR1 is SGHTA and CDR2 is FQGTGA. CDR3 DNA (partial): TGTGCCAGCAGCTTAAGGGTTTCTAGCGGAGGATACAATGAG. Translation gives CASSLRVSSGGYNE. The full CDR3 protein reads CASSLRVSSGGYNEQFF.

In this sample, this clone turned up many times. Read data end 3 residues before the CDR3 end; the end is taken from the germline J gene. The V and J genes are TRBV7-6 and TRBJ2-1, with 7 bases that match TRBD2. Germline CDR1 and CDR2: SGHVS and FNYEAQ. V lost 0 bases and J lost 4; bases outside the gene matches: 6. The length of the CDR3 is 16 residues. The sequenced part of the CDR3 DNA is TGTGCCAGCAGCTTAGCGCAAGGACTAGGTTACAATGAG. It specifies CASSLAQGLGYNE. The whole CDR3 sequence reads CASSLAQGLGYNEQFF.

The table lists this clone with many counts. The read is 3 residues too short to cover the CDR3 end, so that end is filled in from the germline J gene. The chain couples TRBV7-9 to TRBJ1-1; 9 nucleotides line up with TRBD1. J was trimmed by 1 base and V by 3 bases; bases with no gene match: 3. The CDR3 runs 15 residues. In germline, CDR1 is SEHNR, CDR2 FQNEAQ (reference sequence). The CDR3 bases that were read are TGTGCCAGCAGCTTCCCGACAGGGGGGAACACTGAA. Amino acids: CASSFPTGGNTE. The whole CDR3 sequence is CASSFPTGGNTEAFF.

This clone was detected many times. The read falls 3 residues short of the CDR3 end, and the missing part is taken from the germline J gene. The chain is built from TRBV2 and TRBJ1-4, with D perhaps TRBD1 (5 bases). CDR3 length equals 14 residues. V was cut by 7 bases and J by 4 bases, with 13 bases left in between. CDR1 and CDR2 (germline): SNHLY, FYNNEI. The CDR3 loop reads CASTAYRYNEKLFF. The CDR3 DNA, read in part, is TGTGCCAGCACTGCCTACAGGTATAATGAAAAA.

The table lists this clone with many counts. Read sequence stops 3 residues before the CDR3 end, and the germline J gene provides the missing end. The V gene is TRBV6-4, the J gene TRBJ1-1; no reliable D call. Germline V gene lookup returns CDR1 MRHNA and CDR2 SNTAGT. Trimming removed 6 bases at V and 2 bases at J, with 10 bases between. There are 13 residues in the CDR3. This CDR3 reads CASSETANTEAFF. CDR3 DNA (partial): TGTGCCAGCAGCGAAACAGCAAACACTGAA.

This clone has at least ten counts. The read ends 3 residues before the CDR3 terminus; that terminus is restored from the germline J gene. The V and J genes are TRBV6-4 and TRBJ1-6; D not resolved. CDR3 length equals 15 residues. Between the trimmed V and J ends, which lost 7 bases and 0 bases, there was a span of 10 bases. Per germline, CDR1 MRHNA and CDR2 SNTAGT. The CDR3 bases that were read are TGTGCCAGCATTCTCAGGAGCTCCTATAATTCACCC. Encoded protein: CASILRSSYNSP. The CDR3 in full is CASILRSSYNSPLHF.

This clone was seen repeatedly, ten times or more. The read ends 3 residues shy of where the CDR3 ends; the end is completed using the germline J gene. J is TRBJ2-2 and V is TRBV19, with 8 bases aligning to TRBD2. The CDR3 runs to 13 residues. The V segment lost 6 bases and the J segment 7 bases; nucleotides outside the gene matches: 4. The germline V gene encodes CDR1 LNHDA and CDR2 SQIVND (reference sequence). CDR3 DNA (partial): TGTGCCAGTAGACCGGGACTAGTCGGGGAG. This codes for CASRPGLVGE. The full-length CDR3 reads as CASRPGLVGELFF.

This clone was recorded at least ten times. The covered CDR3 bases are TGTGCCAGCAGCTTTCGGGGTAGTGAG. This gives the protein CASSFRGSE. The CDR3 reads in full as CASSFRGSEQFF. V is TRBV7-8 and J is TRBJ2-1, with D perhaps TRBD2 (5 bases). The read is 3 residues too short to cover the CDR3 end, so that end is filled in from the germline J gene. This CDR3 has 12 amino acids. V gave up 3 bases and J gave up 9 bases, with 9 bases separating them. Per the germline V gene, CDR1 is SGHVS and CDR2 is FQNEAQ.

The table lists this clone with many counts. The read is 3 residues too short to cover the CDR3 end, so that end is filled in from the germline J gene. This chain connects TRBV12-3 or TRBV12-4 to TRBJ2-5, with D possibly TRBD1 on 6 matching bases. V shed 4 bases and J shed 3 bases, with 15 bases lying between them. There are 15 residues in the CDR3. This chain's CDR3 is CASSSPGTPKETQYF. CDR3 DNA, as far as it was read: TGTGCCAGCAGTTCCCCCGGGACACCCAAAGAGACC.

This clone has ten or more counts. The CDR3: CASSMASAGGETQYF. The DNA read from the CDR3 is TGTGCCAGTAGTATGGCGAGCGCGGGAGGGGAGACC. J is TRBJ2-5 and V is TRBV19; 9 bases map to TRBD2. The read terminates 3 residues before the CDR3 end, so the remaining end is supplied by the germline J gene. V lost 3 bases and J lost 5; bases outside the gene matches: 7. The CDR3 sequence is 15 residues long. Germline lookup yields CDR1 LNHDA and CDR2 SQIVND (reference sequence). The full variable domain, its missing parts supplied by reference TRBV19 and TRBJ2-5, is DGGITQSPKYLFRKEGQNVTLSCEQNLNHDAMYWYRQDPGQGLRLIYYSQIVNDFQKGDIAEGYSVSREKKESFPLTVTSAQKNPTAFYLCASSMASAGGETQYFGPGTRLLVL.

This clone was observed at least ten times. Coverage ceases 3 residues before the CDR3 finishes, and the germline J gene fills in the end. The J gene is TRBJ2-5, the V gene TRBV12-3 or TRBV12-4; possible D gene TRBD2, 6 bases. V lost 5 bases, J lost 3 bases, and 13 bases lay in between. CDR3 length equals 14 residues. CDR3 loop: CASSGLRREETQYF. CDR3 bases read: TGTGCCAGCAGTGGTCTACGGAGGGAAGAGACC.

In its sample, this clone was seen many times. The read stops 3 residues short of the end of the CDR3; the missing end is completed from the germline J gene. V and J are TRBV5-4 and TRBJ1-4; 7 bases match TRBD1. The CDR3 length is 14 residues. Germline V gene lookup returns CDR1 SGHNT and CDR2 YYREEE (reference sequence). The ends lost 6 bases at V and 4 bases at J; junction bases unmatched: 6. The CDR3 bases that were read are TGTGCCAGCACCCACGGGACAGATAATGAAAAA. This translates into CASTHGTDNEK. In full, the CDR3 is CASTHGTDNEKLFF.

This clone appeared many times. The sequenced fragment ends 3 residues before the CDR3 boundary, so the rest is inferred from the germline J gene. The V and J genes are TRBV5-4 and TRBJ1-1; D might be TRBD1 (5 bases). The CDR3 totals 13 residues. CDR1 and CDR2 (germline): SGHNT, YYREEE (reference sequence). Between the trimmed V and J ends, which lost 0 bases and 3 bases, there was a span of 6 bases. The chain's CDR3 is CASSLVQDTEAFF. The sequenced part of the CDR3 DNA is TGTGCCAGCAGCTTGGTACAGGACACTGAA.

In its sample, this clone was seen many times. The read finishes 3 residues shy of the CDR3 end, and the germline J gene is used to complete it. The chain joins TRBV7-3 to TRBJ2-7; a possible D gene is TRBD1 (6 bases). The V end was cut by 5 bases, the J end by 5 bases, with 19 bases between. The CDR3 length is 15 residues. CDR1 is SGHTA and CDR2 is FQGTGA in the germline V gene. The CDR3 spells CASSPRGGSGDEQYF. CDR3 DNA, as far as it was read: TGTGCCAGCAGCCCCCGGGGCGGCTCAGGGGACGAG.